The 22 T cell receptor beta chains in this list originate from one sample, sequenced in a study of identifying expanded T cells in peripheral blood. Assay: immunoSEQ multiplex PCR; the TCRdb copy retains only in-frame clones and omits some. The data show tens of thousands of clones, with around 89% seen just once and around 4.1% held by the top ten. Input material: blood. Every receptor here comes from a person aged 18 to 69 in good health.

The rearrangement uses TRBV7-9 and TRBJ2-5; TRBD2 matches 15 bases. J lost 0 bases, V lost 5 bases, and 7 bases had no gene match. The length of the CDR3 is 18 residues. Germline V gives CDR1 SEHNR, CDR2 FQNEAQ (reference sequence). The CDR3 loop is CASSGPGTSGRYQETQYF. CDR3 bases: TGTGCCAGCAGCGGTCCCGGGACTAGCGGGAGGTACCAAGAGACCCAGTACTTC.

The V call is TRBV7-7, the J call TRBJ2-5; TRBD1 aligns across 9 bases. V lost 6 bases, J lost 4 bases, and 6 bases stayed unmatched. Looked up from germline, CDR1 is SSHAT and CDR2 is FNYEAQ (reference sequence). CDR3 length: 14 amino acids. The CDR3 DNA reads as TGTGCCAGCAGTTCGGGACAGGGTGGAGAGACCCAGTACTTC. Protein: CASSSGQGGETQYF.

The gene calls are TRBV5-6 and TRBJ2-1, with 15 bases aligning to TRBD2. Trimming cost V 0 bases and J 4 bases; bases outside gene matches: 8. The CDR3 contains 19 residues. Germline V gene data show CDR1 as SGHDT and CDR2 as YYEEEE. The CDR3 DNA follows: TGTGCCAGCAGCTTGGCCGGGACTAGCGGGAGGATAGGGTACAATGAGCAGTTCTTC. This translates into CASSLAGTSGRIGYNEQFF. Full variable domain (rest looked up from reference TRBV5-6 and TRBJ2-1): DAGVTQSPTHLIKTRGQQVTLRCSPKSGHDTVSWYQQALGQGPQFIFQYYEEEERQRGNFPDRFSGHQFPNYSSELNVNALLLGDSALYLCASSLAGTSGRIGYNEQFFGPGTRLTVL.

The chain links TRBV5-3 to TRBJ2-1, with 10 nucleotides matching TRBD1. TRBV5-3 is recorded as an ORF, its role being uncertain. After removal of 2 bases from V and 2 bases from J, the junction contained 19 bases not matched to a gene. The CDR3 totals 21 residues. This CDR3 reads CARSFGQGDSRALITYNEQFF. CDR3 DNA sequence: TGTGCCAGAAGCTTTGGACAGGGGGACAGCCGGGCTTTGATAACCTACAATGAGCAGTTCTTC.

This clone occurred a few times. The chain has TRBV6-1 and TRBJ1-4, with TRBD1 as a possible D gene (5 bases). Trimming took off 2 bases at V and 4 bases at J, with 11 bases between the two ends. Germline assignment: CDR1 MNHNS and CDR2 SASEGT. The CDR3 loop spans 15 amino acids. As DNA, the CDR3 is TGTGCCAGCAGTGAAATAGAAGGGGATAATGAAAAACTGTTTTTT. Translation: CASSEIEGDNEKLFF.

This chain uses TRBV5-6 with TRBJ1-1, with D possibly TRBD1 on 5 matching bases. Germline loops: CDR1 SGHDT, CDR2 YYEEEE. The germline V and J ends were trimmed by 4 bases and 11 bases, with 21 bases remaining between them. There are 14 residues in the CDR3. As DNA, the CDR3 is TGTGCCAGCAGCCCGCGCACACGACTCGGGGGGGCTTTCTTT. This encodes CASSPRTRLGGAFF.

The chain has TRBV5-3 and TRBJ1-2, with unresolved D. TRBV5-3 is labeled an ORF, and its function is uncertain. V lost 3 bases to trimming and J lost 3 bases, with 9 bases between them. The CDR3 is 13 amino acids. The CDR3 sequence is CARSWIEDYGYTF. The CDR3 coding sequence is TGTGCCAGAAGCTGGATCGAGGACTATGGCTACACCTTC.

V gene TRBV6-5 combines with J gene TRBJ2-5; 11 bases line up with TRBD1. CDR1 and CDR2 (germline): MNHEY, SVGAGI. The CDR3 totals 14 residues. Unmatched junction bases numbered 0, after V lost 4 bases and J lost 2 bases. CDR3 sequence reads: CASSWDRGQETQYF. The CDR3 DNA is TGTGCCAGCAGTTGGGACAGGGGGCAAGAGACCCAGTACTTC.

The V and J genes are TRBV11-3 and TRBJ2-1; D remains ambiguous. Germline CDR1 is SGHNT and CDR2 is YENEEA. The CDR3 is 12 residues long. V was shortened by 1 base and J by 7 bases, with 5 bases between the two germline ends. The CDR3 DNA sequence: TGTGCCAGCAGCTTAGCGGCGAATGAGCAGTTCTTC. Protein: CASSLAANEQFF.

The gene calls are TRBV25-1 and TRBJ2-7; TRBD2 matches 10 bases. V was clipped by 2 bases and J by 2 bases; unmatched bases: 6. The CDR3 runs to 16 residues. CDR1 and CDR2 (germline): MGHDK, SYGVNS. CDR3 region: CASSERLAGGTYEQYF. The CDR3 nucleotides are TGTGCCAGCAGTGAAAGGTTAGCGGGAGGCACCTACGAGCAGTACTTC.

The gene calls are TRBV2 and TRBJ2-2, with 8 nucleotides matching TRBD2. The CDR3 is made up of 12 amino acids. J lost 7 bases, V lost 9 bases, and 4 bases had no gene match. CDR1 and CDR2 (germline): SNHLY, FYNNEI. CDR3 amino acids: CARAGAGGELFF. The CDR3 DNA is TGTGCCAGAGCGGGGGCAGGCGGGGAGCTGTTTTTT. Using reference TRBV2 and TRBJ2-2 for the parts outside the CDR3, the full variable domain is EPEVTQTPSHQVTQMGQEVILRCVPISNHLYFYWYRQILGQKVEFLVSFYNNEISEKSEIFDDQFSVERPDGSNFTLKIRSTKLEDSAMYFCARAGAGGELFFGEGSRLTVL.

V is TRBV5-1 and J is TRBJ2-4; 7 bases align to TRBD1. From germline, CDR1 is SGHRS and CDR2 YFSETQ. J was trimmed by 8 bases and V by 5 bases; bases with no gene match: 7. This CDR3 is 13 amino acids long. CDR3 residues: CASRAPDRDIQYF. For the CDR3, the DNA is TGCGCCAGCAGAGCGCCCGACAGGGACATTCAGTACTTC.

The CDR3 sequence: CASSVVGSGSYTGELFF. The CDR3 coding sequence is TGTGCCAGCAGCGTAGTTGGGTCTGGCTCCTACACCGGGGAGCTGTTTTTT. This chain links TRBV9 with TRBJ2-2; D remains ambiguous. The CDR3 loop spans 17 amino acids. V was pared by 0 bases and J by 3 bases, with 15 bases between. Per germline, CDR1 SGDLS and CDR2 YYNGEE.

This chain links TRBV5-1 with TRBJ2-7; D possibly corresponds to TRBD2 (6 bases). CDR1 is SGHRS, CDR2 YFSETQ, per germline. Trimming stripped 2 bases from V and 6 bases from J, with 15 bases between. CDR3 length: 14 amino acids. The CDR3 protein is CASSFGVGGIEQYF. Written as DNA, the CDR3 is TGCGCCAGCAGCTTTGGAGTCGGAGGGATCGAGCAGTACTTC.

In DNA, the CDR3 is TGTGCCAGCAGCGTAGGCACGGACAAGAACACTGAAGCTTTCTTT. This encodes CASSVGTDKNTEAFF. This rearrangement joins TRBV9 to TRBJ1-1; D is perhaps TRBD1 (5 bases). Germline loops: CDR1 SGDLS, CDR2 YYNGEE. This CDR3 is built from 15 residues. With 0 bases removed from V and 1 base from J, the gap between germline ends came to 10 bases.

CDR3 in amino acids: CASSLAGRAYEQYF. The CDR3 region has the DNA TGTGCCAGCAGCTTAGCCGGGCGGGCCTACGAGCAGTACTTC. This chain uses TRBV7-8 with TRBJ2-7; the D gene is possibly TRBD2 (5 bases). V was shortened by 0 bases and J by 2 bases, with 8 bases between the two germline ends. This CDR3 is 14 amino acids long. The germline CDR1 and CDR2 sequences are SGHVS and FQNEAQ. The entire variable domain, with the rest obtained from reference TRBV7-8 and TRBJ2-7, is as follows: GAGVSQSPRYKVAKRGQDVALRCDPISGHVSLFWYQQALGQGPEFLTYFQNEAQLDKSGLPSDRFFAERPEGSVSTLKIQRTQQEDSAVYLCASSLAGRAYEQYFGPGTRLTVT.

This chain joins TRBV7-9 and TRBJ1-4, with 8 bases lining up with TRBD1. The CDR3 sequence is 18 residues long. The V segment lost 2 bases and the J segment 7 bases; nucleotides outside the gene matches: 15. CDR1 SEHNR and CDR2 FQNEAQ come from the germline V gene (reference sequence). Here the CDR3 DNA reads TGTGCCAGCAGCTTATATGAGACAGGGGTACTGCCGGTTGAAAAACTGTTTTTT. It specifies CASSLYETGVLPVEKLFF.

This CDR3 reads CASSLGTQPQHF. The CDR3 nucleotides read TGTGCCAGCAGTTTGGGAACACAGCCCCAGCATTTT. The chain has TRBV28 and TRBJ1-5, with D uncertain. The germline V gene encodes CDR1 MDHEN and CDR2 SYDVKM. This CDR3 contains 12 residues. Between the trimmed V and J ends, which lost 3 bases and 7 bases, there was a span of 7 bases.

This clone has a single count. This chain connects TRBV25-1 to TRBJ1-2; D is ambiguous. Germline lookup yields CDR1 MGHDK and CDR2 SYGVNS. Trimming took 1 base from V and 5 from J, leaving 5 bases between them. CDR3 size: 12 residues. The CDR3 loop reads CASSESPYGYTF. For the CDR3, the DNA is TGTGCCAGCAGTGAATCCCCGTATGGCTACACCTTC.

The V and J genes are TRBV23-1 and TRBJ2-1; 12 bases are shared with TRBD2. TRBV23-1 is annotated as an ORF whose role is uncertain. The CDR3 spans 14 residues. The ends lost 4 bases at V and 9 bases at J; junction bases unmatched: 4. CDR3 bases: TGCGCCAGCAGTCCGGGACTAGCGGGTGGTGAGCAGTTCTTC. This codes for CASSPGLAGGEQFF.

The chain carries TRBV28 and TRBJ2-3; D not resolved. The V gene lost 5 bases and the J gene lost 4 bases, with 13 bases spanning the gap. Germline lookup yields CDR1 MDHEN and CDR2 SYDVKM. There are 14 residues in the CDR3. Here the CDR3 reads CASSPFEGPDTQYF. CDR3 in DNA: TGTGCCAGCAGTCCATTTGAAGGGCCAGATACGCAGTATTTT.

This clone was seen only once. V and J are TRBV28 and TRBJ2-1; no clear D. Looked up from germline, CDR1 is MDHEN and CDR2 is SYDVKM. Trimming took off 2 bases at V and 9 bases at J, with 17 bases between the two ends. This CDR3 has 15 amino acids. The CDR3 here is CASSLTQAYGIEQFF. CDR3 coding DNA: TGTGCCAGCAGTTTAACTCAGGCGTACGGCATTGAGCAGTTCTTC.